Presented here are 2 T cell receptor beta chains from one specimen sequenced in a study of identical twins. TCRdb itself ran the 5' RACE reads through MiXCR, one entry per CDR3 protein. The sample records approximately 190,000 distinct CDR3 sequences, approximately 16% being singletons. This same sample was also taken into another study, of T cells expressing NK-cell markers.

Sequencing was done on a sample of CD8+ T cells sorted from blood. The origin of the receptors is a woman between 18 and 30 years old in good health.

This clonotype was picked up a small number of times. The chain joins TRBV5-5 to TRBJ1-5; D gene uncertain. Germline CDR1 and CDR2: SGHKS and YYEKEE (reference sequence). This CDR3 region has 13 residues. The ends were cut back, 0 bases at V and 7 bases at J, with 8 bases in the middle. Here the CDR3 reads CASSLGERQPQHF. As DNA, the CDR3 is TGTGCCAGCAGCTTGGGGGAAAGGCAGCCCCAGCATTTT.

The sample holds a few counts of this clonotype. The chain is built from TRBV2 and TRBJ2-7, with D hard to call. The CDR3 has 12 residues. CDR1 and CDR2 (germline): SNHLY, FYNNEI. The germline V and J ends were trimmed by 3 bases and 5 bases, with 8 bases remaining between them. The CDR3 nucleotides read TGTGCCAGCAGTGATGGTCTGAACGAGCAGTACTTC. Translating it yields CASSDGLNEQYF. Full variable domain (rest looked up from reference TRBV2 and TRBJ2-7): EPEVTQTPSHQVTQMGQEVILRCVPISNHLYFYWYRQILGQKVEFLVSFYNNEISEKSEIFDDQFSVERPDGSNFTLKIRSTKLEDSAMYFCASSDGLNEQYFGPGTRLTVT.